The subject of this entry is one T cell receptor (beta chain). In germline, CDR1 is SQVTM, CDR2 ANQGSEA. CDR3 length: 14 residues. V dropped 5 bases and J dropped 0 bases, with 13 bases sitting between them. This sample is drawn from a study of technical replicates of blood from a handful of donors. Only in-frame clones appear in the TCRdb table, and some are missing; sequencing was by immunoSEQ multiplex PCR. This sample carries under 90,000 clones, 93% of them seen once, and the ten largest clones take 0.2% to 0.25%. This chain links TRBV29-1 with TRBJ1-2; D gene unclear. Sequences were obtained from T cells isolated from PBMCs. The clonotype comes from a human donor in good health. In nucleotides, the CDR3 is TGCAGCGTTTCCCTACTCATAGCTAACTATGGCTACACCTTC. Translation gives CSVSLLIANYGYTF.